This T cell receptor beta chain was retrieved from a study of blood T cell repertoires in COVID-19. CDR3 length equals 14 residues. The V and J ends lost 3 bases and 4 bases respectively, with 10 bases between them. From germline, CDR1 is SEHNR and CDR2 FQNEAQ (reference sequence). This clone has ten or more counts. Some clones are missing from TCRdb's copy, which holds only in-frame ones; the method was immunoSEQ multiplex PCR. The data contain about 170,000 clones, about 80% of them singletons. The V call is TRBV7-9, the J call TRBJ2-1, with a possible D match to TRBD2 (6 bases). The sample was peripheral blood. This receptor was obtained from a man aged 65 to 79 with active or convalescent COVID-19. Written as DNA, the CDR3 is TGTGCCAGCAGCTTGGGAGGAGTTTACAATGAGCAGTTCTTC. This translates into CASSLGGVYNEQFF.